These T cell receptor beta chains were read from a single sample in a study of cytomegalovirus exposure and HLA in healthy donors. Only in-frame clones appear in the TCRdb table, and some are missing; sequencing was by immunoSEQ multiplex PCR. The repertoire holds around 100,000 clones, with approximately 70% as singletons. The sequenced sample consisted of PBMCs. Receptors were obtained from a man aged 40-55 years in good health and CMV-seropositive. CDR3s leave out the opening cysteine and the closing phenylalanine or tryptophan.

J gene | V gene | CDR3 protein
TRBJ2-1 | TRBV4-1 | ASSFSVIGLSYNEQF
TRBJ1-2 | TRBV27 | ASRERNYGYT
TRBJ1-2 | TRBV6-5 | ATFENGVKYGYT
TRBJ1-5 | TRBV19 | ASSIAGFQPQH
TRBJ2-3 | TRBV9 | ASSVGPGQSPDTQY
TRBJ2-7 | TRBV4-3 | ASSQDRAGGNEQY
TRBJ2-3 | TRBV6-4 | ASSDSWRESVDTQY
TRBJ1-2 | TRBV6-5 | ASTRGHYGYT
TRBJ1-3 | TRBV30 | AWSWAGGNTIY
TRBJ1-2 | TRBV29-1 | SAAYGDLGGYT
TRBJ2-5 | TRBV7-3 | ASSRGQQETQY
TRBJ2-1 | TRBV9 | ASSLDRGLYNEQF
TRBJ1-2 | TRBV7-9 | ASSFLLDGYT
TRBJ1-4 | TRBV5-6 | ASSWTGTRNEKLF
TRBJ2-2 | TRBV7-9 | ASSSLERWLF
TRBJ2-3 | TRBV7-9 | ASSLGSGRKGADTQY
TRBJ1-1 | TRBV5-1 | ASSLAQYNTEAF
TRBJ2-7 | TRBV5-1 | ASSLAGTGSGEQY
TRBJ2-1 | TRBV10-3 | AISGGTSGSENEQF
TRBJ1-5 | TRBV10-1 | ARTQGNGQPQH
TRBJ1-2 | TRBV6-1 | ASSEDNTLYGYT
TRBJ1-3 | TRBV30 | GGSSGNTIY
TRBJ1-1 | TRBV10-3 | ATRTGEDTEAF
TRBJ2-5 | TRBV6-5 | ASRDYSGSTRTQY
TRBJ2-7 | TRBV15 | ATSGRGREQY
TRBJ1-4 | TRBV11-2 | ASSLEYRTNEKLF
TRBJ1-1 | TRBV4-2 | ASSQEQGDTEAF
TRBJ2-3 | TRBV6-5 | ASSFTDGVGDTQY
TRBJ2-7 | TRBV28 | ASSPRGQLSYEQY
TRBJ1-1 | TRBV19 | ASSMVLRVDTEAF
TRBJ2-1 | TRBV4-1 | ASSQAGGSYNEQF
TRBJ1-3 | TRBV9 | ASSVDVASGNTIY
TRBJ2-7 | TRBV19 | ASSTGDKAYEQY
TRBJ1-5 | TRBV2 | ASSGPLQGRNNQPQH
TRBJ2-2 | TRBV27 | ASGGLADTGELF
TRBJ1-3 | TRBV18 | ASSTRAGMDPGNTIY
TRBJ1-2 | TRBV4-2 | ASSQEETGGYGYT